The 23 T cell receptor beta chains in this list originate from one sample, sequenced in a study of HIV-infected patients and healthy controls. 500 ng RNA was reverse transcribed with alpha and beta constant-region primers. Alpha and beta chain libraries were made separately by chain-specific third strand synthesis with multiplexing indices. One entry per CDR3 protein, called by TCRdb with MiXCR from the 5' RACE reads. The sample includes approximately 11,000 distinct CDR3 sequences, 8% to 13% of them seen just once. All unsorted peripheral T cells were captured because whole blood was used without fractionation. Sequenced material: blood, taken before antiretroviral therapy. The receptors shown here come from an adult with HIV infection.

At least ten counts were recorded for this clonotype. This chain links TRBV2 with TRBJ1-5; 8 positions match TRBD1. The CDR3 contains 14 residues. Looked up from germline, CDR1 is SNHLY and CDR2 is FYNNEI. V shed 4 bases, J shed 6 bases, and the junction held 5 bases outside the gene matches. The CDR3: CASSATGGFQPQHF. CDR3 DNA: TGTGCCAGCAGTGCCACAGGGGGATTTCAGCCCCAGCATTTT.

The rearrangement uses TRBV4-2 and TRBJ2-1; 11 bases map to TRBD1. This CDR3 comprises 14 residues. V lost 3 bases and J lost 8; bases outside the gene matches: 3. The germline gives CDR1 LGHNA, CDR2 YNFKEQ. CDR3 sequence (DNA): TGTGCCAGCAGCCACGGGACAGGGGGGGATGAGCAGTTCTTC. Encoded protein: CASSHGTGGDEQFF.

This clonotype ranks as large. This CDR3 reads CASSSFRAGEQFF. The CDR3 DNA reads as TGTGCCAGCAGTTCGTTCCGGGCGGGTGAGCAGTTCTTC. V usage is TRBV28 and J usage is TRBJ2-1; a possible D gene is TRBD2 (5 bases). V was clipped by 4 bases and J by 9 bases, with 13 bases between them. The CDR3 is made up of 13 amino acids. Germline CDR1 reads MDHEN; CDR2 reads SYDVKM.

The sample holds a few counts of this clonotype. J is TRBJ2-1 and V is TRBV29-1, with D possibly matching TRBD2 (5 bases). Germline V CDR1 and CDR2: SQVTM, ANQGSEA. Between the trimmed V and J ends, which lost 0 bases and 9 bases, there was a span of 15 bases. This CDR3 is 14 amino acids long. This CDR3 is CSVEERGESGEQFF. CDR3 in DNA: TGCAGCGTTGAAGAACGGGGAGAATCTGGTGAGCAGTTCTTC.

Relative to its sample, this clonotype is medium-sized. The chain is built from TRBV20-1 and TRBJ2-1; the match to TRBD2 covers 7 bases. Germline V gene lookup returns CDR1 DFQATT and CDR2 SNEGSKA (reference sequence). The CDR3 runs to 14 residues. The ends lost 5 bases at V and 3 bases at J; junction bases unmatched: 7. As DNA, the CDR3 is TGCAGTGCTGGGAGGGCCTGGATCTACAATGAGCAGTTCTTC. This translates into CSAGRAWIYNEQFF.

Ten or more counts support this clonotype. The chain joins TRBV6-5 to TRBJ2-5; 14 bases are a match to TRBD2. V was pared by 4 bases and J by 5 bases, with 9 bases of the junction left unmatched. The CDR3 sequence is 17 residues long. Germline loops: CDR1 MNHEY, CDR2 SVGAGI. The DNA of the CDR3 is TGTGCCAGCAGTTCCTGGACTAGCGGGGGGAGTCGGGAGACCCAGTACTTC. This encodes CASSSWTSGGSRETQYF.

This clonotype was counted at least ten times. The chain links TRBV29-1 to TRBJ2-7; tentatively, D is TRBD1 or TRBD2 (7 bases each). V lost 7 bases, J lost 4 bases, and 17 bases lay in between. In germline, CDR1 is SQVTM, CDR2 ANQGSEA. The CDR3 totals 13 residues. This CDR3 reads CSAWDSGAYEQYF. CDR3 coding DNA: TGCAGCGCCTGGGACAGCGGGGCGTACGAGCAGTACTTC.

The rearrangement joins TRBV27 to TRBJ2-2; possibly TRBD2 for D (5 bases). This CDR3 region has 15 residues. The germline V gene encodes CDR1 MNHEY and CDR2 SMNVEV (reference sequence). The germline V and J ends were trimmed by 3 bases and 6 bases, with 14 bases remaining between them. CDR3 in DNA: TGTGCCAGCAGTTTTAGAGCTAGCTATGCCGGGGAGCTGTTTTTT. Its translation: CASSFRASYAGELFF.

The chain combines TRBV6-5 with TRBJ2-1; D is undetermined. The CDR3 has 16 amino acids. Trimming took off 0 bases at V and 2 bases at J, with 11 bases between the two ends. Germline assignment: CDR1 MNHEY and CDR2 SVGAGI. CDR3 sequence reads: CASSYSIRQAYNEQFF. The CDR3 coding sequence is TGTGCCAGCAGTTACTCGATCCGGCAAGCCTACAATGAGCAGTTCTTC.

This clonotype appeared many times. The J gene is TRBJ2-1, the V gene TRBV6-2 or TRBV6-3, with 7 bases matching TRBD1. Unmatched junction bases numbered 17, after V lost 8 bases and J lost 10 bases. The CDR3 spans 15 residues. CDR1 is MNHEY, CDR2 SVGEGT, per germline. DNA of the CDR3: TGTGCCAGCGGTTTCGACAGGGCGTCGATTCAAGAGCAGTTCTTC. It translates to CASGFDRASIQEQFF.

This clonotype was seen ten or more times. CDR3 bases: TGTGCCAGCAGCTTGGAAACAGATACGCAGTATTTT. Encoded protein: CASSLETDTQYF. This chain joins TRBV5-5 and TRBJ2-3; D not resolved. The V end lost 0 bases, the J end lost 3 bases, and 2 bases lay between the germline ends. CDR3 size: 12 residues. Germline V gives CDR1 SGHKS, CDR2 YYEKEE (reference sequence).

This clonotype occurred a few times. CDR3 nucleotide sequence: TGTGCCAGTGGGGACAGGGTCCCCAATCAGCCCCAGCATTTT. Its translation: CASGDRVPNQPQHF. The genes are TRBV19 and TRBJ1-5, with 9 bases lining up with TRBD1. J lost 3 bases, V lost 8 bases, and 5 bases had no gene match. Germline CDR1 LNHDA, CDR2 SQIVND (reference sequence). CDR3 length: 14 amino acids. The full variable domain, in which reference TRBV19 and TRBJ1-5 provide the parts outside the CDR3, is DGGITQSPKYLFRKEGQNVTLSCEQNLNHDAMYWYRQDPGQGLRLIYYSQIVNDFQKGDIAEGYSVSREKKESFPLTVTSAQKNPTAFYLCASGDRVPNQPQHFGDGTRLSIL.

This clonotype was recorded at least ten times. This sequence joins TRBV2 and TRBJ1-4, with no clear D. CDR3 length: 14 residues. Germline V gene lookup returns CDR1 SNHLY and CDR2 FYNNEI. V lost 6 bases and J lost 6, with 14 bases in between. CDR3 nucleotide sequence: TGTGCCAGCAGGAATAGGGTTGGTGATGAAAAACTGTTTTTT. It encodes CASRNRVGDEKLFF.

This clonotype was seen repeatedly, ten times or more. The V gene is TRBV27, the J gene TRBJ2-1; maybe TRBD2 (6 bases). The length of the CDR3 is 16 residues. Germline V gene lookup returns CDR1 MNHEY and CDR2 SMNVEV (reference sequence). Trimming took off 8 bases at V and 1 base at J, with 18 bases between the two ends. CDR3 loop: CASSYNGGASYNEQFF. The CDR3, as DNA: TGTGCCAGCTCGTACAACGGGGGTGCTTCCTACAATGAGCAGTTCTTC.

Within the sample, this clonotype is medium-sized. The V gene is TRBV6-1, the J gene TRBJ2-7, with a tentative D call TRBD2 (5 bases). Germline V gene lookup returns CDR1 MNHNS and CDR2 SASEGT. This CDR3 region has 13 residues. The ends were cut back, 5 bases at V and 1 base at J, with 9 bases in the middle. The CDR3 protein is CASSLGVSYEQYF. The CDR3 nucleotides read TGTGCCAGCAGTTTGGGAGTTTCCTACGAGCAGTACTTC.

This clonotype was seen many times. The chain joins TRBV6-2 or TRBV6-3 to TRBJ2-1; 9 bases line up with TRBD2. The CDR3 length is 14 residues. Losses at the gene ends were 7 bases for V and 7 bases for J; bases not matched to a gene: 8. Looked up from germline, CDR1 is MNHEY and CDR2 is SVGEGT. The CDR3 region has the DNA TGTGCCAGCACAACTTGGCGGGAGGGTAATGAGCAGTTCTTC. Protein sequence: CASTTWREGNEQFF.

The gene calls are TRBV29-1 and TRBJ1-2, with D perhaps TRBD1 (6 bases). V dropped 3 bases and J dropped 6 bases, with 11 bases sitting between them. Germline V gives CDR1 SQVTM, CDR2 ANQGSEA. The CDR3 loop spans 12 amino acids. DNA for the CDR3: TGCAGCGTTGATCCAGGGGATCATGGCTACACCTTC. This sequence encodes CSVDPGDHGYTF.

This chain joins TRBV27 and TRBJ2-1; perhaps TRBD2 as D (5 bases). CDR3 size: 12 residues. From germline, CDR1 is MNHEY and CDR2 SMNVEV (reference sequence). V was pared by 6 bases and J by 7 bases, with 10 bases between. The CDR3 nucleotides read TGTGCCAGCAGCGAGGGCGGAAATGAGCAGTTCTTC. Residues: CASSEGGNEQFF.

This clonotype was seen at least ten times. CDR3 amino acids: CASSPEAGSGQPQHF. CDR3 in DNA: TGTGCCAGCAGCCCTGAAGCCGGATCCGGTCAGCCCCAGCATTTT. The chain joins TRBV7-9 to TRBJ1-5; no firm D call. The CDR3 sequence is 15 residues long. Deletions cut 5 bases from V and 6 bases from J, with 17 bases between. Germline V gene lookup returns CDR1 SEHNR and CDR2 FQNEAQ (reference sequence).

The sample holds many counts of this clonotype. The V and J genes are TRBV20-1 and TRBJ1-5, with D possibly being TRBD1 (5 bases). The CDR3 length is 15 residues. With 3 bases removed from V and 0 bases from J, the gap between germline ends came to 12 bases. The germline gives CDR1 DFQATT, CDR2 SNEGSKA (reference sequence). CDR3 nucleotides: TGCAGTGCTAGCGACAGACTAAATAGCAATCAGCCCCAGCATTTT. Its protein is CSASDRLNSNQPQHF.

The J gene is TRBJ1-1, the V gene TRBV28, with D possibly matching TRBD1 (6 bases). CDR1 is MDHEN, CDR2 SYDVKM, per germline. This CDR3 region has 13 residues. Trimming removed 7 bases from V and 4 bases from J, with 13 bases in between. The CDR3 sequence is CASIQGKITEAFF. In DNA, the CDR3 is TGTGCCAGCATTCAGGGGAAGATCACTGAAGCTTTCTTT.

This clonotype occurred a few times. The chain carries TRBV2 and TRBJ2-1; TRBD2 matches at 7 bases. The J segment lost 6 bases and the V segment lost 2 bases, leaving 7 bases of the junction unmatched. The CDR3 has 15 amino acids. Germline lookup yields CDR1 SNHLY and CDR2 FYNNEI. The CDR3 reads CASSELPSGSNEQFF. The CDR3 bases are TGTGCCAGCAGTGAATTGCCTAGCGGAAGCAATGAGCAGTTCTTC.

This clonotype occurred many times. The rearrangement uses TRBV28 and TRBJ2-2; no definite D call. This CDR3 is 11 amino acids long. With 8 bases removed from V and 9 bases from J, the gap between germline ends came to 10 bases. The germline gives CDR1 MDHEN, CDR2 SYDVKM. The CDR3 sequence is CASALSRELFF. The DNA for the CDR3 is TGTGCCAGCGCTCTCTCCCGGGAGCTGTTTTTT.